The rows below give T cell receptor beta chains drawn from one sample of a study of cytomegalovirus exposure and HLA in healthy donors. Generated by immunoSEQ multiplex PCR, the TCRdb table keeps only in-frame clones and is missing some. The sample lists roughly 180,000 clones, 84% seen once, with more than 0.85% in the top ten. Specimen: PBMCs. The receptors were sampled from a man younger than 45 in good health and CMV-seronegative. Each CDR3 is given without its conserved first and last residue. Fields, in order: V gene, clone size, J gene, CDR3 protein. Size tells how often a clone was seen (once, few, many) or the class of an expanded clone, and some rows leave it out.

V gene: TRBV6-1
clone size: once
J gene: TRBJ2-6
CDR3 protein: ASSEATGRPGANVLT

V gene: TRBV25-1
clone size: NA
J gene: TRBJ2-5
CDR3 protein: ASSGRDRAAETQY

V gene: TRBV7-9
clone size: NA
J gene: TRBJ1-4
CDR3 protein: ASSGKGTGEKLF

V gene: TRBV20-1
clone size: few
J gene: TRBJ2-1
CDR3 protein: SAMRPNEQF

V gene: TRBV5-6
clone size: NA
J gene: TRBJ1-1
CDR3 protein: ASSLIRGNTEAF

V gene: TRBV7-6
clone size: NA
J gene: TRBJ2-1
CDR3 protein: ASSLSNSAGGGGQF

V gene: TRBV2
clone size: NA
J gene: TRBJ2-3
CDR3 protein: ATGLAGATDTQY

V gene: TRBV2
clone size: NA
J gene: TRBJ2-7
CDR3 protein: ASSEEVLAYEQY

V gene: TRBV15
clone size: NA
J gene: TRBJ1-1
CDR3 protein: ATSREKLMNTEAF

V gene: TRBV5-7
clone size: NA
J gene: TRBJ1-4
CDR3 protein: ASSFGTGTEKLF

V gene: TRBV7-2
clone size: NA
J gene: TRBJ2-7
CDR3 protein: ASSLDWFTAYEQY

V gene: TRBV6-4
clone size: NA
J gene: TRBJ2-5
CDR3 protein: ASSEGGGGQETQY

V gene: TRBV4-2
clone size: few
J gene: TRBJ2-7
CDR3 protein: ASSQDYATYEQY

V gene: TRBV12-5
clone size: NA
J gene: TRBJ2-5
CDR3 protein: ASGSGQVGWETQY

V gene: TRBV6-1
clone size: few
J gene: TRBJ1-5
CDR3 protein: ASRGQGANQPQH

V gene: TRBV4-1
clone size: NA
J gene: TRBJ1-6
CDR3 protein: ASSQEKASPLH

V gene: TRBV5-4
clone size: NA
J gene: TRBJ1-1
CDR3 protein: ASSSDSWTEAF

V gene: TRBV5-4
clone size: NA
J gene: TRBJ1-2
CDR3 protein: ASTKGGDYGYT

V gene: TRBV19
clone size: few
J gene: TRBJ2-7
CDR3 protein: ASTTSGRDTGEQY

V gene: TRBV18
clone size: NA
J gene: TRBJ2-1
CDR3 protein: ASSSGPPRNEQF

V gene: TRBV6-6
clone size: NA
J gene: TRBJ2-1
CDR3 protein: ASSPRILYNEQF

V gene: TRBV5-4
clone size: once
J gene: TRBJ2-7
CDR3 protein: ASSPRTGSYEQY

V gene: TRBV19
clone size: once
J gene: TRBJ2-3
CDR3 protein: ASSIGTGADTQY

V gene: TRBV5-1
clone size: NA
J gene: TRBJ2-5
CDR3 protein: ASSGQEQGTQY

V gene: TRBV19
clone size: NA
J gene: TRBJ1-1
CDR3 protein: ASILTGVGTEAF

V gene: TRBV5-1
clone size: once
J gene: TRBJ1-4
CDR3 protein: ASSFPGRGEKLF

V gene: TRBV27
clone size: NA
J gene: TRBJ2-1
CDR3 protein: ASSSIQGMYEQF

V gene: TRBV6-5
clone size: NA
J gene: TRBJ2-5
CDR3 protein: ASSYTSGGKETQY

V gene: TRBV5-1
clone size: NA
J gene: NA
CDR3 protein: ASSLGFRDMLSYEQY

V gene: TRBV5-6
clone size: few
J gene: TRBJ2-7
CDR3 protein: ASSLRAGDEQY

V gene: TRBV23-1
clone size: few
J gene: TRBJ1-5
CDR3 protein: ASSHNRGSNQPQH

V gene: TRBV5-1
clone size: NA
J gene: TRBJ1-2
CDR3 protein: ASSLGVGRPYT

V gene: TRBV7-9
clone size: once
J gene: TRBJ2-7
CDR3 protein: ASSSTGVGSYEQY

V gene: TRBV27
clone size: NA
J gene: TRBJ1-6
CDR3 protein: ASTPQGSGSPLH

V gene: TRBV5-6
clone size: NA
J gene: TRBJ2-1
CDR3 protein: ASIDRVGYNEQF

V gene: TRBV7-9
clone size: NA
J gene: TRBJ2-6
CDR3 protein: ASSPVPGQGGSGANVLT

V gene: TRBV14
clone size: NA
J gene: TRBJ1-2
CDR3 protein: ASSQSLYGYT

V gene: TRBV11-3
clone size: NA
J gene: TRBJ2-1
CDR3 protein: ASSPRGDNEQF

V gene: TRBV27
clone size: NA
J gene: TRBJ2-7
CDR3 protein: ASSAVGTGLYEQY

V gene: TRBV5-1
clone size: NA
J gene: NA
CDR3 protein: ASSSTVAGAYEQY

V gene: TRBV6-1
clone size: NA
J gene: TRBJ2-7
CDR3 protein: ASRGLAQPYEQY

V gene: TRBV9
clone size: NA
J gene: TRBJ2-1
CDR3 protein: ATSRQGEVGEQF

V gene: TRBV12-5
clone size: NA
J gene: TRBJ2-3
CDR3 protein: ASGRAGTSGPTDTQY

V gene: TRBV4-1
clone size: once
J gene: TRBJ2-7
CDR3 protein: ASSQEKGQSYEQY

V gene: TRBV28
clone size: NA
J gene: TRBJ2-7
CDR3 protein: ASRKAGGGGEQY

V gene: TRBV11-3
clone size: NA
J gene: TRBJ1-2
CDR3 protein: ASSYGTDFYGYT

V gene: TRBV11-3
clone size: NA
J gene: TRBJ2-2
CDR3 protein: ASSSVRGTGELF

V gene: TRBV29-1
clone size: NA
J gene: TRBJ2-7
CDR3 protein: SVHRSPYEQY

V gene: TRBV18
clone size: few
J gene: TRBJ2-3
CDR3 protein: ASSPTGVTDTQY

V gene: TRBV5-1
clone size: few
J gene: TRBJ2-7
CDR3 protein: ASSSRTGRYEQY

V gene: TRBV19
clone size: NA
J gene: TRBJ1-5
CDR3 protein: ASSRNGQGDQPQH

V gene: TRBV2
clone size: NA
J gene: TRBJ1-1
CDR3 protein: ASSGTGANTEAF

V gene: TRBV18
clone size: NA
J gene: TRBJ2-3
CDR3 protein: ASSTSGTPTDTQY

V gene: TRBV15
clone size: NA
J gene: TRBJ1-1
CDR3 protein: ATSREGTGGKRTEAF

V gene: TRBV4-1
clone size: NA
J gene: TRBJ1-2
CDR3 protein: ASSPDTGRYGYT

V gene: TRBV2
clone size: NA
J gene: TRBJ2-1
CDR3 protein: ASRLFRDRDFWGGQF

V gene: TRBV6-1
clone size: NA
J gene: TRBJ1-1
CDR3 protein: AVRGAGTEAF

V gene: TRBV6-5
clone size: NA
J gene: TRBJ1-2
CDR3 protein: ASSLTNVGYT

V gene: TRBV6-1
clone size: NA
J gene: TRBJ1-2
CDR3 protein: ASWGHFDGYT